Shown below are 27 T cell receptor beta chains from a single sample sequenced in a study of technical replicates of blood from a few donors. TCRdb's table, derived via immunoSEQ multiplex PCR, lists solely in-frame clones and lacks some. The repertoire holds about 75,000 clones, with approximately 97% as singletons. Sequencing input: T cells isolated from PBMCs. The receptors were sampled from a human donor in good health.

The genes are TRBV28 and TRBJ2-7, with 7 nucleotides matching TRBD1. This CDR3 is 14 amino acids long. V shed 7 bases, J shed 7 bases, and the junction held 13 bases outside the gene matches. Germline V gene sequence: CDR1 MDHEN, CDR2 SYDVKM. CDR3 sequence (DNA): TGTGCCAGCACTTGGGAAGGGGGCCCCGTGGAGCAGTACTTC. Its protein product is CASTWEGGPVEQYF.

This chain connects TRBV11-3 to TRBJ2-1; 10 nucleotides align to TRBD2. The CDR3 spans 16 residues. V lost 5 bases to trimming and J lost 9 bases; unmatched junction nucleotides: 13. The germline CDR1 and CDR2 sequences are SGHNT and YENEEA. CDR3 residues: CASSRRTSGSAREQFF. DNA for the CDR3: TGTGCCAGCAGCCGACGGACTAGCGGAAGTGCACGTGAGCAGTTCTTC.

The J gene is TRBJ2-1, the V gene TRBV27; possibly TRBD1 for D (6 bases). The CDR3 runs 15 residues. CDR1 is MNHEY, CDR2 SMNVEV, per germline (reference sequence). Trimming cost V 5 bases and J 4 bases, with 15 bases left between them. The CDR3 loop is CASSPTGTPYNEQFF. CDR3 bases: TGTGCCAGCAGTCCGACCGGGACACCGTACAATGAGCAGTTCTTC.

The chain uses TRBV7-6 and TRBJ2-3, with D tentatively TRBD2 (6 bases). CDR3 length: 15 residues. The germline V and J ends were trimmed by 1 base and 3 bases, with 11 bases remaining between them. Germline V gene data show CDR1 as SGHVS and CDR2 as FNYEAQ. CDR3 protein: CASSLERRVTDTQYF. The CDR3 region has the DNA TGTGCCAGCAGCTTAGAACGGAGGGTTACAGATACGCAGTATTTT.

Note on this clone: One end of the junction fails to match germline, which may point to a read error. The rearrangement links TRBV5-6 to TRBJ2-7; tentative D call: TRBD2 (6 bases). The CDR3 extends over 13 amino acids. The germline V gene encodes CDR1 SGHDT and CDR2 YYEEEE. CDR3 in DNA: TGTGCCAGCAGCTTGGTGGCTAGCGAGAGCCCTCGCTTC. This sequence encodes CASSLVASESPRF.

The genes are TRBV7-9 and TRBJ2-7, with 7 bases lining up with TRBD1. Germline CDR1 is SEHNR and CDR2 is FQNEAQ (reference sequence). V was clipped by 5 bases and J by 1 base; unmatched bases: 5. The CDR3 loop spans 14 amino acids. The CDR3 is CASSHRDRSYEQYF. In nucleotides, the CDR3 is TGTGCCAGCAGCCATCGGGACAGATCCTACGAGCAGTACTTC.

This chain connects TRBV25-1 to TRBJ2-7; a possible D gene is TRBD2 (5 bases). Per the germline V gene, CDR1 is MGHDK and CDR2 is SYGVNS. V was pared by 11 bases and J by 0 bases, with 11 bases between. This CDR3 has 12 residues. Written as DNA, the CDR3 is TGTGCCGTGACCGCGGGCTCCTACGAGCAGTACTTC. The encoded protein is CAVTAGSYEQYF.

The CDR3 nucleotides are TGCGCCAGCAGCCAGGAAAGGGACTTGGGGGCAGATACGCAGTATTTT. Protein sequence: CASSQERDLGADTQYF. The chain uses TRBV4-1 and TRBJ2-3; D perhaps matches TRBD2 (6 bases). Deletions cut 3 bases from V and 4 bases from J, with 17 bases between. This CDR3 has 16 residues. Germline values: CDR1 MGHRA, CDR2 YSYEKL.

The chain employs TRBV2 and TRBJ1-3, with D maybe TRBD1 (6 bases). Trimming stripped 4 bases from V and 3 bases from J, with 16 bases between. Germline V gives CDR1 SNHLY, CDR2 FYNNEI. The CDR3 spans 16 residues. The CDR3: CASSVLTGSYGNTIYF. As DNA, the CDR3 is TGTGCCAGCAGTGTTCTAACAGGGTCGTATGGAAACACCATATATTTT.

The chain couples TRBV7-2 to TRBJ2-2; possibly TRBD2 for D (6 bases). Germline-derived CDR1 and CDR2 are SGHTA and FQGNSA. Trimming pared 4 bases from V and 5 bases from J, leaving 14 bases between. This CDR3 has 15 amino acids. CDR3 sequence: CASSSGLLGTGELFF. In DNA, the CDR3 is TGTGCCAGCAGCTCGGGACTCTTGGGTACCGGGGAGCTGTTTTTT.

This clone was seen just once. This chain joins TRBV7-9 and TRBJ1-2; D might be TRBD1 (5 bases). Germline-derived CDR1 and CDR2 are SEHNR and FQNEAQ (reference sequence). V lost 3 bases to trimming and J lost 6 bases, with 14 bases between them. This CDR3 region has 14 residues. The CDR3: CASSFGAPADGYTF. Written as DNA, the CDR3 is TGTGCCAGCAGCTTTGGGGCCCCGGCTGATGGCTACACCTTC.

The rearrangement uses TRBV5-4 and TRBJ2-3; D unresolved. Germline V gene data show CDR1 as SGHNT and CDR2 as YYREEE (reference sequence). The CDR3 length is 15 residues. V was shortened by 0 bases and J by 6 bases, with 14 bases between the two germline ends. CDR3 protein: CASSLVFSVVDTQYF. CDR3 nucleotides: TGTGCCAGCAGCTTGGTATTTTCGGTGGTGGATACGCAGTATTTT.

This clone was observed once. The chain couples TRBV6-5 to TRBJ2-1, with 7 positions matching TRBD2. The CDR3 length is 15 residues. V shed 5 bases and J 10 bases; nucleotides not matched to a gene: 14. Germline-derived CDR1 and CDR2 are MNHEY and SVGAGI. The DNA for the CDR3 is TGTGCCAGCAGTCCTCGGGGGGACCCGGGGTCAGAGCAGTTCTTC. It specifies CASSPRGDPGSEQFF.

The chain is built from TRBV10-3 and TRBJ2-1, with a tentative D call TRBD2 (6 bases). Germline loops: CDR1 ENHRY, CDR2 SYGVKD. CDR3 length equals 14 residues. Trimming removed 0 bases at V and 7 bases at J, with 10 bases between. The CDR3 here is CAISESSGGNEQFF. The CDR3 coding sequence is TGTGCCATCAGTGAGTCTAGCGGAGGAAATGAGCAGTTCTTC.

The chain couples TRBV7-9 to TRBJ2-7, with no clear D. The CDR3 is 13 amino acids. Germline loops: CDR1 SEHNR, CDR2 FQNEAQ (reference sequence). Trimming took 5 bases from V and 4 from J, leaving 12 bases between them. The CDR3 sequence: CASSRLNGYEQYF. As DNA, the CDR3 is TGTGCCAGCAGCCGACTTAATGGATACGAGCAGTACTTC.

V gene TRBV6-1 combines with J gene TRBJ2-7, with 12 bases matching TRBD2. Germline V CDR1 and CDR2: MNHNS, SASEGT. V trimming: 2 bases; J trimming: 3 bases; junction bases outside the gene matches: 11. The CDR3 loop spans 18 amino acids. CDR3 loop: CASSESRSRTSGIYEQYF. The DNA for the CDR3 is TGTGCCAGCAGTGAAAGTCGTTCGAGGACTAGCGGGATCTACGAGCAGTACTTC.

The chain combines TRBV11-3 with TRBJ2-2; TRBD2 aligns across 14 bases. Germline V gene lookup returns CDR1 SGHNT and CDR2 YENEEA. CDR3 length: 18 amino acids. The V segment lost 4 bases and the J segment 2 bases; nucleotides outside the gene matches: 6. CDR3 nucleotide sequence: TGTGCCAGCAGCTCCTGGACTAGCGGGGGGATCAACACCGGGGAGCTGTTTTTT. Protein product: CASSSWTSGGINTGELFF.

The rearrangement links TRBV6-4 to TRBJ2-5; 11 positions match TRBD1. In germline, CDR1 is MRHNA, CDR2 SNTAGT. The CDR3 consists of 14 residues. The ends lost 5 bases at V and 5 bases at J; junction bases unmatched: 4. The CDR3 sequence is CASSPGTGGETQYF. The CDR3 DNA reads as TGTGCCAGCAGTCCCGGGACAGGGGGGGAGACCCAGTACTTC.

Details on this clone: The same CDR3 can be traced to other DNA sequences in this sample. The chain joins TRBV30 to TRBJ1-2; possible D gene TRBD1, 5 bases. The germline V gene has CDR1 GTSNPN and CDR2 SVGIG (reference sequence). Trimming left V 5 bases short and J 1 base short, with 11 bases between. CDR3 length equals 13 residues. The chain's CDR3 is CAWSTGLNYGYTF. In DNA form, the CDR3 reads TGTGCCTGGTCAACAGGCCTTAACTATGGCTACACCTTC.

The chain recombines TRBV30 with TRBJ2-5; 8 bases fit TRBD1. This CDR3 is 14 amino acids long. From germline, CDR1 is GTSNPN and CDR2 SVGIG (reference sequence). J lost 7 bases, V lost 3 bases, and 10 bases had no gene match. CDR3 in amino acids: CAWRGHMGQATQYF. CDR3 bases: TGTGCCTGGAGGGGACATATGGGACAGGCGACCCAGTACTTC.

This clone was detected only once. This chain uses TRBV28 with TRBJ2-5, with D perhaps TRBD2 (7 bases). V shed 3 bases and J shed 5 bases, with 13 bases lying between them. There are 14 residues in the CDR3. The germline V gene encodes CDR1 MDHEN and CDR2 SYDVKM. In DNA form, the CDR3 reads TGTGCCAGCAGTTTTGGGGGGGGCGTTGAGACCCAGTACTTC. Translation: CASSFGGGVETQYF.

The gene calls are TRBV15 and TRBJ1-1, with D possibly matching TRBD1 (5 bases). Germline lookup yields CDR1 LNHNV and CDR2 YYDKDF (reference sequence). V lost 3 bases and J 3 bases, leaving 14 bases between the germline ends. This CDR3 has 15 amino acids. The CDR3: CATSRDIKWDTEAFF. DNA for the CDR3: TGTGCCACCAGCAGGGACATTAAGTGGGACACTGAAGCTTTCTTT.

The chain uses TRBV6-1 and TRBJ2-5; D is uncertain. V was cut by 4 bases and J by 2 bases, with 8 bases left in between. The CDR3 sequence is 13 residues long. Germline loops: CDR1 MNHNS, CDR2 SASEGT. CDR3 DNA sequence: TGTGCCAGCAGTGCCGGGTTTCAAGAGACCCAGTACTTC. Encoded protein: CASSAGFQETQYF.

The chain uses TRBV7-2 and TRBJ1-1, with D perhaps matching TRBD1 (5 bases). The CDR3 covers 14 residues. V was clipped by 3 bases and J by 2 bases, with 10 bases between them. Germline values: CDR1 SGHTA, CDR2 FQGNSA. CDR3 residues: CASSFGHQNTEAFF. The CDR3 DNA reads as TGTGCCAGCAGCTTTGGACACCAAAACACTGAAGCTTTCTTT.

J is TRBJ2-7 and V is TRBV28; D is undetermined. Trimming cost V 5 bases and J 13 bases, with 21 bases left between them. The germline V gene has CDR1 MDHEN and CDR2 SYDVKM. The CDR3 loop spans 13 amino acids. The CDR3 nucleotides read TGTGCCAGCAGTAGAGAAAGGATAGGAGACCCTTACTTC. Translating gives CASSRERIGDPYF.

The chain carries TRBV28 and TRBJ2-1; 8 nucleotides match TRBD1. V lost 4 bases to trimming and J lost 6 bases; unmatched junction nucleotides: 8. Germline V gives CDR1 MDHEN, CDR2 SYDVKM. This CDR3 has 15 amino acids. The CDR3 DNA reads as TGTGCCAGCAGTTCCAGGACAGGGCTGGCCAATGAGCAGTTCTTC. Its protein is CASSSRTGLANEQFF.

This chain joins TRBV4-1 and TRBJ2-5; D might be TRBD2 (6 bases). The CDR3 has 18 residues. CDR1 is MGHRA, CDR2 YSYEKL, per germline. V lost 0 bases and J 1 base, leaving 18 bases between the germline ends. CDR3 protein: CASSQESAPAGIQETQYF. The CDR3 DNA sequence: TGCGCCAGCAGCCAAGAATCGGCTCCGGCGGGAATCCAAGAGACCCAGTACTTC.